This entry lists 24 T cell receptor beta chains sequenced from one sample in a study of T-cell memory formation after mild COVID-19. MiXCR, run by TCRdb on the 5' RACE reads, gives a single entry per CDR3 protein. Of 120,000 to 150,000 distinct CDR3 sequences in the sample, roughly 19% were seen once. The sequenced sample was PBMCs or a T cell subset sorted from them (not recorded which). These receptor sequences come from an adult woman who had mild COVID-19 (a few samples of this study predate the infection). Cell type and time point are not known.

J is TRBJ1-4 and V is TRBV6-5; no clear D. Germline values: CDR1 MNHEY, CDR2 SVGAGI. With 2 bases removed from V and 8 bases from J, the gap between germline ends came to 15 bases. The CDR3 sequence is 15 residues long. CDR3 coding DNA: TGTGCCAGCAGTTACGAGGGAGCAGGAGTGGAAAAACTGTTTTTT. Amino acids: CASSYEGAGVEKLFF.

This sequence joins TRBV24-1 and TRBJ1-5; D is undetermined. Germline CDR1 KGHDR, CDR2 SFDVKD. This CDR3 contains 13 residues. Trimming took 1 base from V and 7 from J, leaving 7 bases between them. CDR3 in DNA: TGTGCCACCAGTGATTTCGTGGGGCAGCCCCAGCATTTT. Translated, it gives CATSDFVGQPQHF.

This clonotype has more than one count but fewer than ten. This rearrangement joins TRBV12-3 or TRBV12-4 to TRBJ1-1; D remains ambiguous. The CDR3 is 12 amino acids. Trimming removed 6 bases at V and 11 bases at J, with 16 bases between. CDR3 in amino acids: CASSPAPGGAFF. The CDR3 DNA reads TGTGCCAGCAGCCCCGCCCCCGGTGGGGCTTTCTTT.

The chain has TRBV6-5 and TRBJ2-6; D not certain. V gave up 0 bases and J gave up 0 bases, with 3 bases separating them. In germline, CDR1 is MNHEY, CDR2 SVGAGI. The CDR3 runs 15 residues. The chain's CDR3 is CASSYSSSGANVLTF. DNA of the CDR3: TGTGCCAGCAGTTACTCGAGCTCTGGGGCCAACGTCCTGACTTTC.

CDR3 sequence reads: CASSRQGANSPLHF. CDR3 nucleotides: TGTGCCAGCAGTAGACAGGGAGCAAATTCACCCCTCCACTTT. This chain uses TRBV6-1 with TRBJ1-6; 7 bases align to TRBD1. With 5 bases clipped from V and 7 bases from J, the junction kept 5 bases outside the gene matches. The length of the CDR3 is 14 residues. Germline-derived CDR1 and CDR2 are MNHNS and SASEGT.

This clonotype was found a few times. The rearrangement uses TRBV15 and TRBJ2-5, with TRBD2 as a possible D gene (6 bases). Germline V lookup: CDR1 LNHNV, CDR2 YYDKDF (reference sequence). The CDR3 runs 14 residues. Deletions cut 9 bases from V and 4 bases from J, with 18 bases between. In DNA form, the CDR3 reads TGTGCCACGACACTAGCCCCCCGAGGAGAGACCCAGTACTTC. Encoded protein: CATTLAPRGETQYF.

This chain uses TRBV6-5 with TRBJ1-1; D ambiguous. V lost 2 bases, J lost 6 bases, and 4 bases lay in between. CDR3 length: 11 residues. The germline V gene encodes CDR1 MNHEY and CDR2 SVGAGI. The CDR3 nucleotides read TGTGCCAGCAGTTACAAATCTGAAGCTTTCTTT. Translating gives CASSYKSEAFF.

This clonotype was observed a handful of times. The V call is TRBV16, the J call TRBJ2-7; no firm D call. There are 14 residues in the CDR3. Germline CDR1 reads KGHSY; CDR2 reads FQNENV. Trimming removed 2 bases at V and 2 bases at J, with 10 bases between. The DNA for the CDR3 is TGTGCCAGCAGCCAAGAGGCAATCACCTACGAGCAGTACTTC. It codes for CASSQEAITYEQYF.

This clonotype was recorded at least ten times. The chain couples TRBV27 to TRBJ2-7; 9 bases line up with TRBD2. Trimming removed 2 bases from V and 4 bases from J; junction bases left unmatched: 3. The V gene's germline CDR1 is MNHEY and CDR2 SMNVEV (reference sequence). This CDR3 spans 14 amino acids. The CDR3, as DNA: TGTGCCAGCAGTTTAATTAGCGGGAGTTACGAGCAGTACTTC. It is translated as CASSLISGSYEQYF.

This chain connects TRBV7-2 to TRBJ1-1, with 7 bases aligning to TRBD1. This CDR3 is 17 amino acids long. V was clipped by 4 bases and J by 3 bases; unmatched bases: 14. Germline V gene data show CDR1 as SGHTA and CDR2 as FQGNSA. Here the CDR3 reads CASSSVPGQWGYTEAFF. CDR3 DNA sequence: TGTGCCAGCAGCTCTGTCCCGGGACAGTGGGGTTACACTGAAGCTTTCTTT.

The chain is built from TRBV7-9 and TRBJ2-3; tentatively, D is TRBD1 or TRBD2 (7 bases each). Per germline, CDR1 SEHNR and CDR2 FQNEAQ (reference sequence). The CDR3 is 14 amino acids. The ends were cut back, 3 bases at V and 4 bases at J, with 11 bases in the middle. In nucleotides, the CDR3 is TGTGCCAGCAGCTTCCAGGGGGGGCCAGATACGCAGTATTTT. Translation: CASSFQGGPDTQYF. Together with reference TRBV7-9 and TRBJ2-3, the CDR3 gives the full variable domain: DTGVSQNPRHKITKRGQNVTFRCDPISEHNRLYWYRQTLGQGPEFLTYFQNEAQLEKSRLLSDRFSAERPKGSFSTLEIQRTEQGDSAMYLCASSFQGGPDTQYFGPGTRLTVL.

This clonotype was detected only a few times. The V call is TRBV3-1, the J call TRBJ2-1; 9 bases align to TRBD2. This CDR3 region has 16 residues. Unmatched junction bases numbered 9, after V lost 1 base and J lost 8 bases. The germline CDR1 and CDR2 sequences are LGHDT and YNNKEL (reference sequence). The CDR3 spells CASSQVRLAGTHEQFF. In DNA, the CDR3 is TGTGCCAGCAGCCAAGTTAGGCTAGCGGGAACCCATGAGCAGTTCTTC.

The chain has TRBV7-9 and TRBJ2-5, with a weak D call TRBD2 (6 bases). There are 14 residues in the CDR3. V was cut by 1 base and J by 1 base, with 7 bases left in between. Germline values: CDR1 SEHNR, CDR2 FQNEAQ (reference sequence). This chain's CDR3 is CASSLGGIQETQYF. CDR3 coding DNA: TGTGCCAGCAGCTTAGGCGGGATCCAAGAGACCCAGTACTTC.

This clonotype has just a few counts. The V and J genes are TRBV5-1 and TRBJ2-1; the match to TRBD2 covers 14 bases. Per the germline V gene, CDR1 is SGHRS and CDR2 is YFSETQ. This CDR3 has 15 residues. V dropped 0 bases and J dropped 13; count of bases not matched to a gene: 6. As DNA, the CDR3 is TGCGCCAGCAGCTTGGGAGAGGGACTAGCGGGAGTTCAGTTCTTC. Translating gives CASSLGEGLAGVQFF.

V usage is TRBV7-9 and J usage is TRBJ1-4; 9 bases line up with TRBD1. CDR3 length: 14 amino acids. J gave up 6 bases and V 3 bases, and 2 bases lay outside the gene matches. Germline CDR1 and CDR2: SEHNR and FQNEAQ (reference sequence). The DNA of the CDR3 is TGTGCCAGCAGCTTGACAGGGGGTTATGAAAAACTGTTTTTT. Amino acid sequence: CASSLTGGYEKLFF.

V usage is TRBV5-1 and J usage is TRBJ2-1; 8 bases are shared with TRBD1. Looked up from germline, CDR1 is SGHRS and CDR2 is YFSETQ. V trimming: 6 bases; J trimming: 7 bases; junction bases outside the gene matches: 6. CDR3 length equals 13 residues. This CDR3 reads CASKARGLNEQFF. DNA of the CDR3: TGCGCCAGCAAGGCCAGGGGGCTGAATGAGCAGTTCTTC. Full variable domain (outside the CDR3, taken from reference TRBV5-1 and TRBJ2-1): KAGVTQTPRYLIKTRGQQVTLSCSPISGHRSVSWYQQTPGQGLQFLFEYFSETQRNKGNFPGRFSGRQFSNSRSEMNVSTLELGDSALYLCASKARGLNEQFFGPGTRLTVL.

The chain recombines TRBV7-9 with TRBJ2-2; 11 bases line up with TRBD2. The CDR3 covers 18 residues. J gave up 0 bases and V 3 bases, and 6 bases lay outside the gene matches. The germline V gene encodes CDR1 SEHNR and CDR2 FQNEAQ (reference sequence). CDR3 in amino acids: CASSFSLAGGANTGELFF. The CDR3 DNA is TGTGCCAGCAGCTTTTCCCTAGCGGGAGGAGCGAACACCGGGGAGCTGTTTTTT.

The rearrangement links TRBV6-5 to TRBJ1-5; 9 nucleotides line up with TRBD1. Germline V CDR1 and CDR2: MNHEY, SVGAGI. V dropped 6 bases and J dropped 3; count of bases not matched to a gene: 3. The CDR3 extends over 14 amino acids. CDR3 in DNA: TGTGCCAGCAGCTACAGGGGGCACAATCAGCCCCAGCATTTT. Protein sequence: CASSYRGHNQPQHF.

V is TRBV18 and J is TRBJ1-5; TRBD1 matches at 7 bases. The germline V gene has CDR1 KGHSH and CDR2 LQKENI. CDR3 length: 13 residues. The trim removed 7 bases at V and 4 bases at J, leaving 4 bases unmatched. CDR3 protein: CASCRDSNQPQHF. DNA of the CDR3: TGTGCCAGCTGCCGGGACAGTAATCAGCCCCAGCATTTT.

This rearrangement joins TRBV5-4 to TRBJ1-2, with unresolved D. This CDR3 spans 13 amino acids. V dropped 3 bases and J dropped 2 bases, with 8 bases sitting between them. Germline lookup yields CDR1 SGHNT and CDR2 YYREEE (reference sequence). The CDR3 bases are TGTGCCAGCAGCTCCCGCCAAAACTATGGCTACACCTTC. Amino acid sequence: CASSSRQNYGYTF.

This clonotype was seen a few times. The V call is TRBV20-1, the J call TRBJ1-1; tentatively, D is TRBD1 (5 bases). V was clipped by 1 base and J by 11 bases, with 17 bases between them. The CDR3 contains 13 residues. CDR1 and CDR2 (germline): DFQATT, SNEGSKA (reference sequence). For the CDR3, the DNA is TGCAGTGCTAGAGTGGGGGGACGAATATCGGCTTTCTTT. It is translated as CSARVGGRISAFF.

This clonotype was seen only a few times. This chain joins TRBV12-3 or TRBV12-4 and TRBJ1-4, with D possibly being TRBD1 (5 bases). The ends were cut back, 6 bases at V and 10 bases at J, with 12 bases in the middle. The CDR3 runs to 12 residues. This CDR3 reads CASSLGVGKLFF. The CDR3, as DNA: TGTGCCAGCAGCCTAGGGGTGGGAAAACTGTTTTTT.

The rearrangement uses TRBV5-1 and TRBJ1-1; D gene ambiguous. CDR3 length equals 15 residues. Germline values: CDR1 SGHRS, CDR2 YFSETQ. With 5 bases removed from V and 3 bases from J, the gap between germline ends came to 17 bases. The CDR3 region is CASRADVGSYTEAFF. The CDR3 bases are TGCGCCAGCAGGGCTGATGTAGGCAGCTACACTGAAGCTTTCTTT.

The table lists this clonotype with a few counts. V usage is TRBV3-1 and J usage is TRBJ2-3; D tentatively fits TRBD1 or TRBD2 (5 bases each). CDR3 length equals 17 residues. Germline CDR1 reads LGHDT; CDR2 reads YNNKEL (reference sequence). The ends were cut back, 0 bases at V and 2 bases at J, with 15 bases in the middle. The CDR3 DNA reads TGTGCCAGCAGCCAAGATCCCCCGGGACCGTCCACAGATACGCAGTATTTT. Translating gives CASSQDPPGPSTDTQYF.